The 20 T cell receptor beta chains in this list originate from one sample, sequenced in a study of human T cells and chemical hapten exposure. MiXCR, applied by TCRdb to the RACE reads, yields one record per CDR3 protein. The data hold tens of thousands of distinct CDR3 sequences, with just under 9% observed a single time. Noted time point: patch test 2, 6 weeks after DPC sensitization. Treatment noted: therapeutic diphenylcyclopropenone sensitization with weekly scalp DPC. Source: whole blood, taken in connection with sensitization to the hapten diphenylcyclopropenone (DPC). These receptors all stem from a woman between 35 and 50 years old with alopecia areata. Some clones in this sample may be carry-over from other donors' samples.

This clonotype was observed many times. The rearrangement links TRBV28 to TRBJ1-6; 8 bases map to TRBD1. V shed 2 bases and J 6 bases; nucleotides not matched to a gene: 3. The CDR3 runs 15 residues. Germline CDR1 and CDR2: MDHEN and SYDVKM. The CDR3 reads CASSLVQGANSPLHF. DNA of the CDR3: TGTGCCAGCAGTTTAGTGCAGGGGGCTAATTCACCCCTCCACTTT.

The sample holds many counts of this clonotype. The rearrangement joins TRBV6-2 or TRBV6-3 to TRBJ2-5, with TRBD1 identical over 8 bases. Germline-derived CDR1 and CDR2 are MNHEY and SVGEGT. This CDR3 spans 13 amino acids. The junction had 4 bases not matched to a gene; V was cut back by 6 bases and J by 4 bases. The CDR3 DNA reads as TGTGCCAGCAGGCACGGACAGGGAGAGACCCAGTACTTC. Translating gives CASRHGQGETQYF.

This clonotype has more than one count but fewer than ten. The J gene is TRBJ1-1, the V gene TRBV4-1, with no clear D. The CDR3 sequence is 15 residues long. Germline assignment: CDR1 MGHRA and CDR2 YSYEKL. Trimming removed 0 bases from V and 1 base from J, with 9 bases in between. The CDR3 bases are TGCGCCAGCAGCCAAGATCCAGGAGGGAACACTGAAGCTTTCTTT. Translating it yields CASSQDPGGNTEAFF.

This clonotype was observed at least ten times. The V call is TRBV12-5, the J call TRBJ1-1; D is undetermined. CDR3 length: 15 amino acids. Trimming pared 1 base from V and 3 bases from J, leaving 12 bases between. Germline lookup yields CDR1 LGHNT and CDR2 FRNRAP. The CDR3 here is CASGLDPQRDTEAFF. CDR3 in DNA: TGTGCTAGTGGTTTGGACCCCCAGAGGGACACTGAAGCTTTCTTT.

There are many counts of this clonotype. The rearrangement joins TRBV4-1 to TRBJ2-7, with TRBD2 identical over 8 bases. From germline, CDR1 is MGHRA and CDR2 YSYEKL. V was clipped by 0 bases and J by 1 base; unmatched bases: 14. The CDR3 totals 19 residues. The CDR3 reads CASSQDLPSPGGPSYEQYF. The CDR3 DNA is TGCGCCAGCAGCCAAGATTTGCCCTCCCCGGGGGGGCCTTCCTACGAGCAGTACTTC.

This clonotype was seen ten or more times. The DNA for the CDR3 is TGTGCCAGCAGCTCCCGTAGGACAGGGGCCCCCCCCGCAGTGAACACTGAAGCTTTCTTT. Residues: CASSSRRTGAPPAVNTEAFF. The V and J genes are TRBV7-9 and TRBJ1-1; TRBD1 agrees at 9 bases. The V gene end was trimmed by 4 bases and the J gene end by 0 bases; junction bases not matched to a gene: 18. The germline V gene encodes CDR1 SEHNR and CDR2 FQNEAQ (reference sequence). The CDR3 is 20 residues long.

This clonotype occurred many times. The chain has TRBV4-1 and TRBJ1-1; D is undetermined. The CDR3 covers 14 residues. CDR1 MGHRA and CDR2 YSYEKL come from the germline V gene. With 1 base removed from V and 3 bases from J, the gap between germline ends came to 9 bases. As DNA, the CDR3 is TGCGCCAGCAGCCAAGGGGGTGATTACACTGAAGCTTTCTTT. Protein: CASSQGGDYTEAFF.

Here the CDR3 reads CASSQGLDNEQFF. As DNA, the CDR3 is TGTGCCAGCAGCCAGGGACTAGACAATGAGCAGTTCTTC. The V call is TRBV28, the J call TRBJ2-1, with TRBD2 identical over 8 bases. The CDR3 loop spans 13 amino acids. Per germline, CDR1 MDHEN and CDR2 SYDVKM. V shed 6 bases and J 5 bases; nucleotides not matched to a gene: 3.

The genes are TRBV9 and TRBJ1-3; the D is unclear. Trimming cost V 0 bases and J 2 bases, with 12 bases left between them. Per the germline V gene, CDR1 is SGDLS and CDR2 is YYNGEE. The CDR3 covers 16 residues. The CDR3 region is CASSVGHMGPGNTIYF. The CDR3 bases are TGTGCCAGCAGCGTAGGGCACATGGGTCCTGGAAACACCATATATTTT.

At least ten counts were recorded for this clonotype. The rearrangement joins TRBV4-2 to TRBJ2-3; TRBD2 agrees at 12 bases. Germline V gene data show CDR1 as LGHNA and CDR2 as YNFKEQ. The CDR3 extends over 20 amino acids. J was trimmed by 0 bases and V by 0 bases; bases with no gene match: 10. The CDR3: CASSQDPSSGGGASTDTQYF. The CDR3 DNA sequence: TGTGCCAGCAGCCAAGACCCGTCTAGCGGGGGGGGCGCTAGCACAGATACGCAGTATTTT.

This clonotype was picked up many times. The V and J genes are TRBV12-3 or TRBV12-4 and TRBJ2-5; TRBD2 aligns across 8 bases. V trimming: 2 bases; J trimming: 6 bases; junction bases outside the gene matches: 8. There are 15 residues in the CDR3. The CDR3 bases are TGTGCCAGCAGTTTACTGACCGGGGGGGCGAAGACCCAGTACTTC. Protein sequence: CASSLLTGGAKTQYF.

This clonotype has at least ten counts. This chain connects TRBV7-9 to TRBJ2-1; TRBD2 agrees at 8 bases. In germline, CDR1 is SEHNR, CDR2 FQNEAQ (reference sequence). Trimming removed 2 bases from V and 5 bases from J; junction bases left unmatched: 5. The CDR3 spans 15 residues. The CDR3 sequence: CASSLITSGNNEQFF. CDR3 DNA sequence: TGTGCCAGCAGCTTAATCACTAGCGGAAACAATGAGCAGTTCTTC.

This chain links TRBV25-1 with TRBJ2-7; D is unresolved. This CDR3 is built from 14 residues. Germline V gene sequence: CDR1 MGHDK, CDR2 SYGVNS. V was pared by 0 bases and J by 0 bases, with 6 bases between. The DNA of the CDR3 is TGTGCCAGCAGTGAATATCACACCTCCTACGAGCAGTACTTC. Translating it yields CASSEYHTSYEQYF.

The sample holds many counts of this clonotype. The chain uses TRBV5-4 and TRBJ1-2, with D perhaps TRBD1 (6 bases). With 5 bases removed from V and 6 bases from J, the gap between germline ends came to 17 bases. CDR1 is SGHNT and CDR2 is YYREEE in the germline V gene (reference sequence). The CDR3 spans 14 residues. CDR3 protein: CASRSYRDTNGYTF. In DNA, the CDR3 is TGTGCCAGCAGATCCTACCGGGACACCAATGGCTACACCTTC.

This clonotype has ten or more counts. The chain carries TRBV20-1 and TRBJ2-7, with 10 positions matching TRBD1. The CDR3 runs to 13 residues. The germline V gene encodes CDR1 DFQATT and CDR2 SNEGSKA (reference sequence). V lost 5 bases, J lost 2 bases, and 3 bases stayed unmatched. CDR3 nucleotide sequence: TGCAGTGCTGCCGGACAGGGGGCCTACGAGCAGTACTTC. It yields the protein CSAAGQGAYEQYF.

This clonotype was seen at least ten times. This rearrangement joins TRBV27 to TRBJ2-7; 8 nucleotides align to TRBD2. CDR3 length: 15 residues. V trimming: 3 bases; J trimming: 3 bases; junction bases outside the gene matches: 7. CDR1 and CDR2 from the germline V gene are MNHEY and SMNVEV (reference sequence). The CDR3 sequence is CASSLTGGGVYEQYF. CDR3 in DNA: TGTGCCAGCAGTTTGACGGGAGGGGGGGTCTACGAGCAGTACTTC.

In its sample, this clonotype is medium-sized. The CDR3 nucleotides read TGTGCCAGCAGCGTCGAGGACTTCCTCACAGATACGCAGTATTTT. The encoded protein is CASSVEDFLTDTQYF. The gene calls are TRBV9 and TRBJ2-3; possibly TRBD2 for D (5 bases). Germline CDR1 SGDLS, CDR2 YYNGEE. CDR3 length equals 15 residues. V was shortened by 2 bases and J by 2 bases, with 12 bases between the two germline ends. Combining the CDR3 with reference TRBV9 and TRBJ2-3 gives the whole variable domain DSGVTQTPKHLITATGQRVTLRCSPRSGDLSVYWYQQSLDQGLQFLIQYYNGEERAKGNILERFSAQQFPDLHSELNLSSLELGDSALYFCASSVEDFLTDTQYFGPGTRLTVL.

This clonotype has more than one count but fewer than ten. The CDR3 reads CASSFRLAGGQETQYF. In nucleotides, the CDR3 is TGTGCCAGCAGCTTCCGACTAGCGGGGGGGCAAGAGACCCAGTACTTC. The J gene is TRBJ2-5, the V gene TRBV7-2, with TRBD2 identical over 14 bases. This CDR3 has 16 residues. Germline assignment: CDR1 SGHTA and CDR2 FQGNSA. V gave up 3 bases and J gave up 2 bases; unmatched junction bases: 2. Full variable domain (missing parts from reference TRBV7-2 and TRBJ2-5): GAGVSQSPSNKVTEKGKDVELRCDPISGHTALYWYRQSLGQGLEFLIYFQGNSAPDKSGLPSDRFSAERTGGSVSTLTIQRTQQEDSAVYLCASSFRLAGGQETQYFGPGTRLLVL.

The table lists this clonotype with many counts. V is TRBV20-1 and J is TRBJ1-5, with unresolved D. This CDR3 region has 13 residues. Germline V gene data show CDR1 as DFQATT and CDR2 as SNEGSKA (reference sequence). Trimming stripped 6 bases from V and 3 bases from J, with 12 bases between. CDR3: CSAGGKVNQPQHF. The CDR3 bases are TGCAGTGCAGGTGGCAAGGTCAATCAGCCCCAGCATTTT.

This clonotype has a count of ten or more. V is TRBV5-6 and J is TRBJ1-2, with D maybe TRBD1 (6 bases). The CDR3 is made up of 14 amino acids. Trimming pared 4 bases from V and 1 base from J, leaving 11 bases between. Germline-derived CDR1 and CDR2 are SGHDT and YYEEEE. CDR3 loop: CASSEDSFNYGYTF. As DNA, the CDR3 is TGTGCCAGCAGCGAGGACAGCTTTAACTATGGCTACACCTTC.